This T cell receptor (beta chain) is from a study of control samples from healthy donors and cancer patients (TCRdb year 2020). On this clone: This clone's antigen is unknown. The record has no base qualities; no much larger clone is one base away. Other DNA sequences in the sample encode the same CDR3.

CDR1 and CDR2 are drawn from the germline V gene (reference sequence): LGHDT, YNNKEL. The CDR3 starts with the cysteine, ends with the phenylalanine, and has 14 residues. The only DNA kept is the CDR3, 42 bases in frame from the first base. The V end loses 0 bases and the J end loses 5 bases, and a stretch of 10 bases separates them. The library was generated by the immunoSEQ multiplex PCR assay. Here the immuneACCESS table is served through TCRdb, limited to in-frame sequences with V and J called. Missing clones are a known gap in these copies; in checked studies unresolved V genes cover under half, and the rest lacks a known reason. The sample records some 120,000 clones, around nine tenths of which are singletons. About 12% of the sample goes to the ten largest clones.

This chain joins TRBV3-1 (or the pseudogene TRBV3-2) to TRBJ2-5, with TRBD2 tentatively as D gene (5 bases match). The sequenced material came from blood. The sequence came from a man aged 25-45 years in good health. Here the CDR3 is given as CASSQEGGGETQYF. The DNA is as follows: TGTGCCAGCAGCCAAGAGGGTGGAGGTGAGACCCAGTACTTC.